These 9 T cell receptor beta chains came from one sample sequenced in a study of technical replicates of blood from several donors. Repertoires were generated with immunoSEQ multiplex PCR, while TCRdb's copy carries only in-frame clones and drops some. The table records 75,000 to 90,000 clones, roughly 93% of them present only once. The sample consisted of T cells isolated from PBMCs. Receptors were obtained from a human donor in good health.

The chain recombines TRBV5-1 with TRBJ2-4; 8 bases line up with TRBD1. The V and J ends lost 2 bases and 0 bases, in that order; junction bases with no gene match: 4. Germline lookup yields CDR1 SGHRS and CDR2 YFSETQ. This CDR3 spans 16 amino acids. The CDR3: CASSLMQGAAKNIQYF. DNA for the CDR3: TGCGCCAGCAGCTTAATGCAGGGGGCAGCCAAAAACATTCAGTACTTC.

The chain has TRBV13 and TRBJ2-7; possible D gene TRBD1, 5 bases. Trimming stripped 2 bases from V and 4 bases from J, with 12 bases between. Germline loops: CDR1 PRHDT, CDR2 FYEKMQ (reference sequence). The CDR3 covers 14 residues. The DNA for the CDR3 is TGTGCCAGCAGCTTAACAGGAATTGTATACGAGCAGTACTTC. It encodes CASSLTGIVYEQYF.

The chain has TRBV7-9 and TRBJ1-1; unclear D gene. Germline CDR1 and CDR2: SEHNR and FQNEAQ (reference sequence). V lost 3 bases, J lost 1 base, and 9 bases lay in between. The CDR3 has 14 residues. The CDR3 reads CASSFGEANTEAFF. DNA of the CDR3: TGTGCCAGCAGCTTCGGGGAGGCGAACACTGAAGCTTTCTTT.

The chain links TRBV4-2 to TRBJ2-3; 9 nucleotides match TRBD2. Unmatched junction bases numbered 4, after V lost 2 bases and J lost 4 bases. The CDR3 contains 15 residues. Germline V CDR1 and CDR2: LGHNA, YNFKEQ. In DNA, the CDR3 is TGTGCCAGCAGCCAAAATAGCGGGAGCTCAGATACGCAGTATTTT. Amino acid sequence: CASSQNSGSSDTQYF.

The chain links TRBV10-2 to TRBJ1-4; 7 bases match TRBD1. J was trimmed by 4 bases and V by 7 bases; bases with no gene match: 6. Germline CDR1 reads WSHSY; CDR2 reads SAAADI. The CDR3 loop spans 14 amino acids. CDR3 region: CASNEGAGNEKLFF. In DNA, the CDR3 is TGCGCCAGCAACGAGGGGGCGGGTAATGAAAAACTGTTTTTT.

The CDR3 sequence: CASSLSPGQPQHF. The CDR3 DNA reads TGTGCCAGCAGTTTATCTCCAGGTCAGCCCCAGCATTTT. The V gene is TRBV27, the J gene TRBJ1-5; D call uncertain. Looked up from germline, CDR1 is MNHEY and CDR2 is SMNVEV (reference sequence). This CDR3 is 13 amino acids long. Trimming removed 0 bases from V and 6 bases from J, with 6 bases in between.

The rearrangement uses TRBV30 and TRBJ2-3, with 10 nucleotides matching TRBD2. Germline V gene lookup returns CDR1 GTSNPN and CDR2 SVGIG (reference sequence). The V gene end was trimmed by 4 bases and the J gene end by 4 bases; junction bases not matched to a gene: 2. The CDR3 totals 13 residues. The CDR3 protein is CAWNGLAADTQYF. The DNA for the CDR3 is TGTGCCTGGAACGGACTAGCGGCAGATACGCAGTATTTT.

The chain couples TRBV6-1 to TRBJ2-1; D remains ambiguous. CDR1 MNHNS and CDR2 SASEGT come from the germline V gene. CDR3 length equals 13 residues. Trimming pared 3 bases from V and 8 bases from J, leaving 11 bases between. CDR3: CASSEEQTYEQFF. In DNA form, the CDR3 reads TGTGCCAGCAGTGAGGAGCAGACTTATGAGCAGTTCTTC.

This chain links TRBV7-2 with TRBJ2-6, with 8 bases aligning to TRBD1. Germline V CDR1 and CDR2: SGHTA, FQGNSA. The CDR3 is made up of 16 amino acids. The junction had 0 bases not matched to a gene; V was cut back by 1 base and J by 1 base. In nucleotides, the CDR3 is TGTGCCAGCAGCTTAGGGACAGGGTCTGGGGCCAACGTCCTGACTTTC. Amino acids: CASSLGTGSGANVLTF.